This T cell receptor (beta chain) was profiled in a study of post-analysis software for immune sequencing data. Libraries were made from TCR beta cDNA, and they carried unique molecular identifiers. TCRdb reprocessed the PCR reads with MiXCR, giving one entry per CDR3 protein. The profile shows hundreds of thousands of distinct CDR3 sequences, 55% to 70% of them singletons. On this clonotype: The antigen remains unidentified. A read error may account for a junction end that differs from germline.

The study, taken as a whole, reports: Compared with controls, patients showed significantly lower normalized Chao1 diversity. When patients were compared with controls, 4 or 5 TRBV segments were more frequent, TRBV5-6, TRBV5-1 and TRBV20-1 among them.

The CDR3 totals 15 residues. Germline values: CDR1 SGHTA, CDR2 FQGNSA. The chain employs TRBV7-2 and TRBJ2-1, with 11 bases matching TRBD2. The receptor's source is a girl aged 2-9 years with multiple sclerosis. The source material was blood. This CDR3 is CASSLVSGGAYEQFF. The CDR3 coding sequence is TGTGCCAGTAGCTTAGTTAGCGGGGGGGCCTATGAGCAGTTCTTC.